The present entry profiles one TCR beta chain with its context. The antigen remains undetermined. The V gene's germline CDR1 is MDHEN and CDR2 SYDVKM. This CDR3 is 12 amino acids long. Between the trimmed V and J ends, which lost 2 bases and 4 bases, there was a span of 5 bases. This specimen belongs to a study of neoadjuvant nivolumab and ipilimumab in lung cancer. Whole-study results and caveats: TCR richness and clonality were higher in tumors than adjacent uninvolved lung. TCR receptors were sequenced in few samples. Pretherapy blood TCR richness correlated positively with resected tumor richness. Pathologic regression was not significantly tied to TCR clonality.

Measured with immunoSEQ multiplex PCR; TCRdb has only the in-frame clones, and not every one. The table lists roughly 13,000 clones, around 95% of them singletons. The sample was peripheral blood, taken after neoadjuvant nivolumab, alone or with ipilimumab, at or shortly before surgery. This sequence was found in an adult with non-small cell lung cancer. The chain has TRBV28 and TRBJ1-1; no clear D gene. CDR3 nucleotide sequence: TGTGCCAGCAGTTTACTGGGCACTGAAGCTTTCTTT. Translation: CASSLLGTEAFF.